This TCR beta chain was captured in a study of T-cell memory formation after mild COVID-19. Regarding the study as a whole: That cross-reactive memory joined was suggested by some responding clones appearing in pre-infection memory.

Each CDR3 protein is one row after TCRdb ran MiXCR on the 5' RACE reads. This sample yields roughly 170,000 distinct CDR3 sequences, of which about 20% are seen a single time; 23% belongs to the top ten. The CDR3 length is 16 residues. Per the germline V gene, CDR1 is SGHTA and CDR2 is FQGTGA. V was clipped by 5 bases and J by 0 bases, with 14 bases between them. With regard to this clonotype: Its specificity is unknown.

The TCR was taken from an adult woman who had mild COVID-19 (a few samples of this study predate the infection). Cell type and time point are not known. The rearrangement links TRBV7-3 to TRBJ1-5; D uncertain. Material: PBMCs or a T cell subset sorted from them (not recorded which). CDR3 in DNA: TGTGCCAGCAGCCAACCCCACGTTTATAGCAATCAGCCCCAGCATTTT. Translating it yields CASSQPHVYSNQPQHF. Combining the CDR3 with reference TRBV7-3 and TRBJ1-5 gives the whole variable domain GAGVSQTPSNKVTEKGKYVELRCDPISGHTALYWYRQSLGQGPEFLIYFQGTGAADDSGLPNDRFFAVRPEGSVSTLKIQRTERGDSAVYLCASSQPHVYSNQPQHFGDGTRLSIL.